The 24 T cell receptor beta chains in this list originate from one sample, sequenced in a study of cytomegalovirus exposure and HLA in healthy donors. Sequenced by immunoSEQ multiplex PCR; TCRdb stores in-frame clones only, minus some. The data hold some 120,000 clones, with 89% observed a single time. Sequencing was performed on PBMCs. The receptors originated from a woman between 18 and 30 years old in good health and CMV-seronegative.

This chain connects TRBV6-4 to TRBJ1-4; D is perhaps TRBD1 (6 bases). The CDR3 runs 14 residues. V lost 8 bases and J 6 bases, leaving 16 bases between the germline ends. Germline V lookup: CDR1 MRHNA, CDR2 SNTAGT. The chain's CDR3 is CASALRGFYEKLFF. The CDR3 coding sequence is TGTGCCAGCGCCCTCAGGGGATTCTATGAAAAACTGTTTTTT.

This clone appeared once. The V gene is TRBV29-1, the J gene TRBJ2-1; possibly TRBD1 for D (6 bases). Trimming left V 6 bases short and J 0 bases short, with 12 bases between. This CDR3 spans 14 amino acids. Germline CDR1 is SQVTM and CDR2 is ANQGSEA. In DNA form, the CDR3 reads TGCAGCGTGCACCGGGACACCTCCTACAATGAGCAGTTCTTC. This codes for CSVHRDTSYNEQFF.

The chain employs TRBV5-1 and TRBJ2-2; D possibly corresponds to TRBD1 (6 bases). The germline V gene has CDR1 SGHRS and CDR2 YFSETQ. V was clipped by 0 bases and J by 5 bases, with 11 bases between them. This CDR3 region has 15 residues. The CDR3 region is CASSLEQGGTGELFF. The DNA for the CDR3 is TGCGCCAGCAGCTTGGAACAGGGCGGGACCGGGGAGCTGTTTTTT. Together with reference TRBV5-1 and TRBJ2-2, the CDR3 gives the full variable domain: KAGVTQTPRYLIKTRGQQVTLSCSPISGHRSVSWYQQTPGQGLQFLFEYFSETQRNKGNFPGRFSGRQFSNSRSEMNVSTLELGDSALYLCASSLEQGGTGELFFGEGSRLTVL.

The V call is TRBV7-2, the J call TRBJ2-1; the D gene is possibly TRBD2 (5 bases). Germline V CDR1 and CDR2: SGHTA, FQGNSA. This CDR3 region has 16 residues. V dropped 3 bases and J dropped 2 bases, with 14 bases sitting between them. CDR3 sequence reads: CASSFPGNQAYNEQFF. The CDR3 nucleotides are TGTGCCAGCAGCTTTCCGGGAAACCAGGCCTACAATGAGCAGTTCTTC.

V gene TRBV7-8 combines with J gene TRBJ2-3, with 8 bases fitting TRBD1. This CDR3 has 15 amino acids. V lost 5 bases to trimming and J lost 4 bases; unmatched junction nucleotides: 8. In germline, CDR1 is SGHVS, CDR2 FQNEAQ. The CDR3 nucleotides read TGTGCCAGCAGCCAGGGGGCGAGAGGGGCAGATACGCAGTATTTT. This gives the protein CASSQGARGADTQYF.

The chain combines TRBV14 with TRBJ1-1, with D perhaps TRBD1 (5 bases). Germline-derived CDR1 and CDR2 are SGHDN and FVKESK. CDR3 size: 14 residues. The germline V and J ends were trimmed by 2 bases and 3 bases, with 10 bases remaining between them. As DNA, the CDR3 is TGTGCCAGCAGCCAAACGGGGGGATACACTGAAGCTTTCTTT. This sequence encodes CASSQTGGYTEAFF.

CDR3 in amino acids: CASSYDGEELFF. CDR3 nucleotide sequence: TGTGCCAGCTCATATGACGGGGAGGAGCTGTTTTTT. The chain uses TRBV18 and TRBJ2-2; maybe TRBD2 (5 bases). Germline V lookup: CDR1 KGHSH, CDR2 LQKENI. The CDR3 runs 12 residues. V was pared by 5 bases and J by 10 bases, with 11 bases between.

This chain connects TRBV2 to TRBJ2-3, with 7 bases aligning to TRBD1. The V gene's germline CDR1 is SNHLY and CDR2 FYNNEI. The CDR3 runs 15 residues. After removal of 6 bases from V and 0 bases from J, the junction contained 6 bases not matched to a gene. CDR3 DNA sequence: TGTGCCAGCAGCGACCAGGGGGTTAGCACAGATACGCAGTATTTT. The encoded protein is CASSDQGVSTDTQYF.

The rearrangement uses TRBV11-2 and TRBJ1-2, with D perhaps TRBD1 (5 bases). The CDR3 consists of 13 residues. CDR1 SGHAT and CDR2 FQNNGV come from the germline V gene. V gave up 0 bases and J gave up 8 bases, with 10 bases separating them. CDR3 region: CASSLDRRGGYTF. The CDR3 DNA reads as TGTGCCAGCAGCTTAGATCGGAGGGGCGGCTACACCTTC. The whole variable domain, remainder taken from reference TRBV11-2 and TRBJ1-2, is EAGVAQSPRYKIIEKRQSVAFWCNPISGHATLYWYQQILGQGPKLLIQFQNNGVVDDSQLPKDRFSAERLKGVDSTLKIQPAKLEDSAVYLCASSLDRRGGYTFGSGTRLTVV.

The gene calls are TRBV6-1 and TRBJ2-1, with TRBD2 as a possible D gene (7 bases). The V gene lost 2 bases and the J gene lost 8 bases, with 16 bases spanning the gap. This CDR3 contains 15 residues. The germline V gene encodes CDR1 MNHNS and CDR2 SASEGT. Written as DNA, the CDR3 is TGTGCCAGCAGTGAATTTCATCGGGGGGCCCATGAGCAGTTCTTC. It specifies CASSEFHRGAHEQFF.

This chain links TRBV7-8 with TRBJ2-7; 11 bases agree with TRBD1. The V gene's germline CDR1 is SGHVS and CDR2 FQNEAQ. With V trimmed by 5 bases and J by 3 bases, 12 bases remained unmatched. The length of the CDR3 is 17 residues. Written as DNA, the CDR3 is TGTGCCAGCAGCCGTACCTGGACAGGGGGCGTCTTCTACGAGCAGTACTTC. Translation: CASSRTWTGGVFYEQYF.

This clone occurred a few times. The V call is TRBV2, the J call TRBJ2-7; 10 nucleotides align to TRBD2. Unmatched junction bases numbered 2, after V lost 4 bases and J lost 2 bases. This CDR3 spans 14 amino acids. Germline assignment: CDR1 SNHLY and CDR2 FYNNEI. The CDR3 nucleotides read TGTGCCAGCAGTGTAGCGGGAGGACCCTACGAGCAGTACTTC. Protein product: CASSVAGGPYEQYF.

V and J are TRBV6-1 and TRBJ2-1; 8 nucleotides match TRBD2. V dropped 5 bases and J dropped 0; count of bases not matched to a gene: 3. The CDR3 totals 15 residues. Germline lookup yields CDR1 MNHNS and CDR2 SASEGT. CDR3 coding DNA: TGTGCCAGCAGTTCTACTAGCGGCTCCTACAATGAGCAGTTCTTC. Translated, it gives CASSSTSGSYNEQFF.

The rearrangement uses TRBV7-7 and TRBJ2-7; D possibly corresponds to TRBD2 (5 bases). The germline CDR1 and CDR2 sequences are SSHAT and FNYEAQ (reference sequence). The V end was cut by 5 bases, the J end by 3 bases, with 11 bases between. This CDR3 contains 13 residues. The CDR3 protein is CASSIGRDYEQYF. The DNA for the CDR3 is TGTGCCAGCAGCATCGGACGGGACTACGAGCAGTACTTC.

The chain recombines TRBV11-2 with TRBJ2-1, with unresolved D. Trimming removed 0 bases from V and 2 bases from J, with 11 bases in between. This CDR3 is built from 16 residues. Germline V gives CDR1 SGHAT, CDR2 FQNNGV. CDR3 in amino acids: CASSLDSPGPYNEQFF. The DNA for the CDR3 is TGTGCCAGCAGCTTAGATTCCCCAGGTCCCTACAATGAGCAGTTCTTC. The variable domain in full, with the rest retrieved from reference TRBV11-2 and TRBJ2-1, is EAGVAQSPRYKIIEKRQSVAFWCNPISGHATLYWYQQILGQGPKLLIQFQNNGVVDDSQLPKDRFSAERLKGVDSTLKIQPAKLEDSAVYLCASSLDSPGPYNEQFFGPGTRLTVL.

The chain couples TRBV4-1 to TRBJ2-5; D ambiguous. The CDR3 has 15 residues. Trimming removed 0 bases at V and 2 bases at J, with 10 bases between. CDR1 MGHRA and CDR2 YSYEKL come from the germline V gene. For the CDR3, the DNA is TGCGCCAGCAGCCAAGAAAGGCGGTTACAAGAGACCCAGTACTTC. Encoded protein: CASSQERRLQETQYF.

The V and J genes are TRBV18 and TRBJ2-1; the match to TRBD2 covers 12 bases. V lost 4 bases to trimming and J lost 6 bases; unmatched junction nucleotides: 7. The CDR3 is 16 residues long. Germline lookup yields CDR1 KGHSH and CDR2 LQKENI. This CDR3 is CASSQVLAGGFNEQFF. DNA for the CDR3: TGTGCCAGCTCACAGGTACTAGCGGGAGGTTTCAATGAGCAGTTCTTC.

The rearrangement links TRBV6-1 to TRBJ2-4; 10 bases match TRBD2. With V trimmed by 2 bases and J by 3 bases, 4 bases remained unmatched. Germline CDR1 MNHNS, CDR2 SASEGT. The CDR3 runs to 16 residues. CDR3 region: CASSESLAGDKNIQYF. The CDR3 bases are TGTGCCAGCAGTGAAAGTCTAGCGGGAGACAAAAACATTCAGTACTTC.

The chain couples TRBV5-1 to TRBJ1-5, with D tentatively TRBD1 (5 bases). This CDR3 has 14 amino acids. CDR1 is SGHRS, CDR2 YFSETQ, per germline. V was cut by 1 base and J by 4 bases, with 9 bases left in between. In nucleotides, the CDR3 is TGCGCCAGCAGCTTGCTGGGGGGGAATCAGCCCCAGCATTTT. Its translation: CASSLLGGNQPQHF.

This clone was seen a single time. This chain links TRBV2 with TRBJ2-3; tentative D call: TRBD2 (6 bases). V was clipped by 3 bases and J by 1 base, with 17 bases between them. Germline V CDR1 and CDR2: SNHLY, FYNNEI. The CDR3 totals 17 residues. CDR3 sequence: CASSDHWGGGGTDTQYF. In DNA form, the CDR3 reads TGTGCCAGCAGTGACCATTGGGGCGGAGGGGGCACAGATACGCAGTATTTT. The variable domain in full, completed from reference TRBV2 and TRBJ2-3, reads EPEVTQTPSHQVTQMGQEVILRCVPISNHLYFYWYRQILGQKVEFLVSFYNNEISEKSEIFDDQFSVERPDGSNFTLKIRSTKLEDSAMYFCASSDHWGGGGTDTQYFGPGTRLTVL.

The CDR3 sequence: CASSLEIAPNTGELFF. DNA of the CDR3: TGTGCCAGCAGCTTGGAGATAGCGCCGAACACCGGGGAGCTGTTTTTT. The rearrangement uses TRBV5-4 and TRBJ2-2; possibly TRBD2 for D (5 bases). Germline CDR1 and CDR2: SGHNT and YYREEE (reference sequence). This CDR3 has 16 residues. V lost 0 bases and J 0 bases, leaving 9 bases between the germline ends.

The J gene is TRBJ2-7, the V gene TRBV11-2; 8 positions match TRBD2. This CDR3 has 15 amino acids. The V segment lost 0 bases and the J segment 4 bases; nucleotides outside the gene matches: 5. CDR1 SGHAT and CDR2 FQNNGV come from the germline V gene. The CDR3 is CASSLDQGLGYEQYF. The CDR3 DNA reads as TGTGCCAGCAGCTTAGATCAGGGACTAGGGTACGAGCAGTACTTC.

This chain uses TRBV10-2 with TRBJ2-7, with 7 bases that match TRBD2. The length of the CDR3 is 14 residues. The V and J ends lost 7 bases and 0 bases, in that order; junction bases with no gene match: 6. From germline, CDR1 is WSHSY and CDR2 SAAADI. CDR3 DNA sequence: TGCGCCAGCACTCCGGCGGGAGTCTCCTACGAGCAGTACTTC. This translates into CASTPAGVSYEQYF.

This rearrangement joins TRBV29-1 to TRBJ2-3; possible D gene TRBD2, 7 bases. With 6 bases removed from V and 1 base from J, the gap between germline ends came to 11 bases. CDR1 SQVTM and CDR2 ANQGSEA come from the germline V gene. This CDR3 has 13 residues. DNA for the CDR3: TGCAGCGTAGGGGGGGGCCGCACAGATACGCAGTATTTT. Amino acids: CSVGGGRTDTQYF.